The text below deals with one TCR beta chain. Original methodology: Reference gene primers were amplified, and this amplification served to estimate nucleated cell counts. Method: immunoSEQ multiplex PCR; TCRdb's copy keeps in-frame clones and lacks some. The V and J calls and the clone size are those of that table, but D and trimming were determined from the DNA. The data hold about 80,000 clones, with more than 60% observed a single time. Germline assignment: CDR1 MNHEY and CDR2 SMNVEV (reference sequence). CDR3 length: 14 amino acids. The V and J ends lost 5 bases and 4 bases respectively, with 11 bases between them. The sample originates from a study of blood T cell repertoires in COVID-19. As for the study in general: PBMCs, B-cell-depleted T cells, or T cells provided the cDNA or gDNA that made up the material.

The source of this sequence is a human donor in a cohort sampled during active COVID-19. The sample was peripheral blood. The genes are TRBV27 and TRBJ2-2; the D is unclear. CDR3 nucleotide sequence: TGTGCCAGCAGTCCATACCCCGGCACCGGGGAGCTGTTTTTT. It specifies CASSPYPGTGELFF.